What follows are 8 T cell receptor beta chains derived from one specimen sequenced in a study of cytomegalovirus exposure and HLA in healthy donors. Primers for the PCR totalled 60 Vbeta and 13 Jbeta. Only in-frame clones appear in the TCRdb table, and some are missing; sequencing was by immunoSEQ multiplex PCR. The sample lists 130,000 or so clones, over 60% occurring once. Sequencing was carried out using PBMCs. The receptor source for this set is a woman aged 40 to 50 in good health and CMV-seropositive.

This chain links TRBV5-6 with TRBJ1-4; TRBD1 might be the D (5 bases). Trimming removed 7 bases from V and 6 bases from J, with 16 bases in between. CDR1 is SGHDT, CDR2 YYEEEE, per germline. CDR3 length: 14 residues. DNA of the CDR3: TGTGCCAGCTCCCGCAGGGTTGGTGATGAAAAACTGTTTTTT. Protein product: CASSRRVGDEKLFF.

The rearrangement links TRBV19 to TRBJ1-1, with D hard to call. V lost 11 bases and J 1 base, leaving 11 bases between the germline ends. This CDR3 is built from 12 residues. Germline-derived CDR1 and CDR2 are LNHDA and SQIVND (reference sequence). CDR3 bases: TGTGCCGCTAAGTCAGGGAACACTGAAGCTTTCTTT. Residues: CAAKSGNTEAFF. Based on the CDR3 plus reference TRBV19 and TRBJ1-1, the full variable domain is DGGITQSPKYLFRKEGQNVTLSCEQNLNHDAMYWYRQDPGQGLRLIYYSQIVNDFQKGDIAEGYSVSREKKESFPLTVTSAQKNPTAFYLCAAKSGNTEAFFGQGTRLTVV.

This clone was detected only once. The V gene is TRBV9, the J gene TRBJ2-7; no firm D call. The germline gives CDR1 SGDLS, CDR2 YYNGEE. The CDR3 totals 14 residues. V lost 0 bases and J lost 7, with 14 bases in between. The CDR3 DNA sequence: TGTGCCAGCAGCGTAGATGACACTTTCCGGGAGCAGTACTTC. Protein sequence: CASSVDDTFREQYF.

CDR3 sequence reads: CASAILATDTQYF. In DNA, the CDR3 is TGTGCCAGCGCTATACTAGCTACAGATACGCAGTATTTT. The V call is TRBV7-2, the J call TRBJ2-3; D is perhaps TRBD2 (6 bases). CDR3 length: 13 residues. V lost 8 bases and J 3 bases, leaving 12 bases between the germline ends. CDR1 and CDR2 from the germline V gene are SGHTA and FQGNSA.

This clone has just a few counts. The DNA is left out, because the CDR3 cannot be placed on it with certainty; the CDR3 is given as TCRdb lists it. The rearrangement joins TRBV19 to TRBJ1-3; TRBD1 reflects the table's D call only, with no check against the DNA. Germline lookup yields CDR1 LNHDA and CDR2 SQIVND (reference sequence). The CDR3 region is 15 residues in length, termini included. The CDR3 is CASILASDSGNTIYF.

The chain recombines TRBV18 with TRBJ2-7; TRBD1 agrees at 9 bases. V lost 3 bases and J lost 3; bases outside the gene matches: 9. Per germline, CDR1 KGHSH and CDR2 LQKENI. The CDR3 spans 16 residues. The CDR3 nucleotides read TGTGCCAGCTCACCCTCCTTACAGGGGGCCGTCTACGAGCAGTACTTC. Protein product: CASSPSLQGAVYEQYF.

The chain uses TRBV5-1 and TRBJ2-5; TRBD1 matches at 9 bases. This CDR3 is built from 15 residues. J was trimmed by 5 bases and V by 3 bases; bases with no gene match: 8. Germline V gene sequence: CDR1 SGHRS, CDR2 YFSETQ. The CDR3 sequence: CASSYRTGEGETQYF. The CDR3 DNA reads as TGCGCCAGCAGCTATCGGACAGGGGAAGGGGAGACCCAGTACTTC.

This clone appeared once. This chain uses TRBV6-6 with TRBJ1-1; D remains unclear. This CDR3 is built from 15 residues. Deletions cut 0 bases from V and 0 bases from J, with 8 bases between. CDR1 and CDR2 (germline): MNHNY, SVGAGI (reference sequence). The CDR3 loop reads CASSYSEAMNTEAFF. DNA of the CDR3: TGTGCCAGCAGTTACTCTGAGGCGATGAACACTGAAGCTTTCTTT.